The 10 T cell receptor beta chains below come from one sample, sequenced in a study of T cells in Graves' hyperthyroidism and ophthalmopathy. There were TCR beta CDR3 regions amplified from RNA transcripts. During a first-round RT-PCR of the TCR CDR3, the HTBI primer set was used. A single record per CDR3 protein comes from TCRdb applying MiXCR to the multiplex PCR reads. The sample records hundreds of thousands of distinct CDR3 sequences, less than 25% being singletons. Sample: blood. Source of these receptors: a man aged 25-40 years with Graves' ophthalmopathy.

Only one count was recorded for this clonotype. V gene TRBV5-1 combines with J gene TRBJ2-5, with D unclear. The V and J ends lost 7 bases and 1 base respectively, with 8 bases between them. CDR3 length equals 12 residues. Germline-derived CDR1 and CDR2 are SGHRS and YFSETQ. CDR3 region: CASRMSQETQYF. CDR3 DNA sequence: TGCGCCAGCCGTATGTCCCAAGAGACCCAGTACTTC.

The chain carries TRBV6-2 or TRBV6-3 and TRBJ1-2; D perhaps matches TRBD1 (6 bases). Trimming shortened V by 6 bases and J by 6 bases, and 11 bases separated the two germline ends. CDR3 length: 12 residues. CDR1 and CDR2 (germline): MNHEY, SVGEGT. The CDR3 here is CASSPGVDGYTF. CDR3 nucleotide sequence: TGTGCCAGCAGCCCAGGGGTTGATGGCTACACCTTC.

The genes are TRBV20-1 and TRBJ2-3, with TRBD2 matching 16 bases. CDR1 is DFQATT and CDR2 is SNEGSKA in the germline V gene (reference sequence). The CDR3 has 16 amino acids. V shed 6 bases and J 4 bases; nucleotides not matched to a gene: 7. The chain's CDR3 is CSAPGLAGGVSDTQYF. DNA for the CDR3: TGCAGTGCCCCGGGACTAGCGGGAGGGGTATCAGATACGCAGTATTTT.

The chain employs TRBV6-2 or TRBV6-3 and TRBJ2-1, with TRBD1 matching over 9 bases. The CDR3 totals 16 residues. J was trimmed by 8 bases and V by 7 bases; bases with no gene match: 15. The germline CDR1 and CDR2 sequences are MNHEY and SVGEGT. Here the CDR3 reads CASKDRGGTIWDEQFF. In DNA, the CDR3 is TGTGCCAGCAAAGACAGGGGGGGAACAATTTGGGATGAGCAGTTCTTC.

The rearrangement links TRBV15 to TRBJ2-2; D is possibly TRBD2 (5 bases). Germline loops: CDR1 LNHNV, CDR2 YYDKDF (reference sequence). V lost 5 bases and J 2 bases, leaving 15 bases between the germline ends. CDR3 length equals 16 residues. CDR3 DNA sequence: TGTGCCACCAGCTCCGGGCGGACTCTTAACACCGGGGAGCTGTTTTTT. Encoded protein: CATSSGRTLNTGELFF.

V and J are TRBV15 and TRBJ2-7; D is unresolved. There are 14 residues in the CDR3. Trimming pared 5 bases from V and 0 bases from J, leaving 11 bases between. From germline, CDR1 is LNHNV and CDR2 YYDKDF (reference sequence). CDR3 nucleotide sequence: TGTGCCACCAGCCCGGGCAGGAGCTCCTACGAGCAGTACTTC. As protein: CATSPGRSSYEQYF.

This clonotype was detected many times. The genes are TRBV28 and TRBJ2-7; 7 nucleotides align to TRBD1. The CDR3 is made up of 15 amino acids. CDR1 and CDR2 from the germline V gene are MDHEN and SYDVKM. With 4 bases clipped from V and 5 bases from J, the junction kept 11 bases outside the gene matches. In DNA form, the CDR3 reads TGTGCCAGCAGTTCCCCAGGGGGTCTTCGGGACGAGCAGTACTTC. As protein: CASSSPGGLRDEQYF.

Comment on this clonotype: The junction departs from the called germline gene at one end, perhaps through a read error. The rearrangement links TRBV18 to TRBJ1-1, with TRBD1 matching 7 bases. The CDR3 extends over 13 amino acids. Germline CDR1 reads KGHSH; CDR2 reads LQKENI. The CDR3 coding sequence is TGTGCCAGCTCACCGACAGGGAACACTGAAGTTTTCTTT. Its protein is CASSPTGNTEVFF.

Many counts were recorded for this clonotype. The V gene is TRBV11-2, the J gene TRBJ2-5, with 9 nucleotides matching TRBD1. Germline CDR1 and CDR2: SGHAT and FQNNGV. The CDR3 is 15 residues long. The V and J ends lost 4 bases and 5 bases, in that order; junction bases with no gene match: 8. Written as DNA, the CDR3 is TGTGCCAGCAGCTCATACAGGGGGCAGGTGGAGACCCAGTACTTC. This sequence encodes CASSSYRGQVETQYF.

V gene TRBV6-1 combines with J gene TRBJ1-2, with TRBD1 as a possible D gene (5 bases). Germline V CDR1 and CDR2: MNHNS, SASEGT. Trimming took off 2 bases at V and 6 bases at J, with 16 bases between the two ends. CDR3 size: 15 residues. DNA for the CDR3: TGTGCCAGCAGTGAAAGTGTGGCAGGGTATAATGGCTACACCTTC. It translates to CASSESVAGYNGYTF.